The clone carrying this T cell receptor (beta chain) was counted ten times or more. The antigen is undetermined. The read comes to an end 3 residues before the CDR3 does, leaving the germline J gene to fill in the end. V lost 0 bases and J 5 bases, leaving 14 bases between the germline ends. The CDR3 length is 15 residues. Germline V gene data show CDR1 as SGHNT and CDR2 as YYREEE (reference sequence). These data belong to a study of T cell clonality in common variable immunodeficiency. Study-level results: CVID subjects shared fewer TCRbeta clones than healthy controls did. What drives increased CVID clonality needs T cell subpopulation sequencing. Repertoire-complication correlations in CVID were limited by patient heterogeneity. In common variable immunodeficiency, TCR beta chains reportedly carried fewer deletions and N-nucleotide insertions.

The protocol was immunoSEQ multiplex PCR, while the TCRdb copy is restricted to in-frame clones and leaves out a portion. The sample gives around 60,000 clones, none seen only once, and the top ten clones hold 1.5% to 2%. Sequencing input: peripheral blood mononuclear cells. This TCR was recovered from a person between 18 and 69 years old in good health. V usage is TRBV5-4 and J usage is TRBJ1-1, with a tentative D call TRBD1 (6 bases). The sequenced part of the CDR3 DNA is TGTGCCAGCAGCTTGGCTTCAACAGGGCGGACTGAA. It yields the protein CASSLASTGRTE. The entire CDR3 protein reads CASSLASTGRTEAFF. Based on the CDR3 plus reference TRBV5-4 and TRBJ1-1, the full variable domain is ETGVTQSPTHLIKTRGQQVTLRCSSQSGHNTVSWYQQALGQGPQFIFQYYREEENGRGNFPPRFSGLQFPNYSSELNVNALELDDSALYLCASSLASTGRTEAFFGQGTRLTVV.